This TCR beta chain was documented in a study of OX40 agonist ivuxolimab in advanced cancers. Overall study context: Dose-escalation patients suffered from hepatocellular carcinoma, melanoma, renal cell or head and neck cancer.

Using immunoSEQ multiplex PCR, the repertoire was profiled, and TCRdb retains in-frame clones only, with some absent. The table includes 70,000 to 85,000 clones, approximately 86% detected once. The study sampled blood at baseline, cycle 4 day 1, and cycle 7 day 1. Remarks on this clone: The antigen is undetermined.

Study findings and constraints: Clonal expansion was seen in CD4+ and CD8+ blood T cells by week 6 at 0.1 to 3.0 mg/kg.

Germline V gene sequence: CDR1 LGHNA, CDR2 YNFKEQ. This CDR3 is 15 amino acids long. J was trimmed by 6 bases and V by 2 bases; bases with no gene match: 7. The clonotype originates from an adult with an advanced solid tumor such as melanoma, head and neck, liver or kidney cancer. Sequences were derived from CD4+ or CD8+ T cells sorted from blood, sampled in a trial of the OX40 agonist ivuxolimab. This chain links TRBV4-2 with TRBJ2-7, with TRBD2 matching 10 bases. The CDR3 reads CASSQLAGVRAEQYF. CDR3 coding DNA: TGTGCCAGCAGCCAACTAGCGGGAGTACGTGCCGAGCAGTACTTC.